Each of the 11 T cell receptor beta chains below was sequenced from the same sample in a study of a mutant IDH1 vaccine in newly diagnosed glioma. Antigens of these TCRs are unknown. Measured with immunoSEQ multiplex PCR; TCRdb has only the in-frame clones, and not every one. The sample yields about 41,000 clones, 78% seen once. Time point in this sample: week 23, last vaccination. Topical imiquimod accompanied each vaccine dose, which consisted of 300 ug of mutant IDH1 20-mer peptide. The starting material was PBMCs, obtained from a glioma patient whose treatment included an IDH1 peptide vaccine. The receptors here all came from a woman between 40 and 50 years old with glioma. Some clones in this sample may be carry-over from other donors' samples.

This clone has a handful of counts. V gene TRBV19 combines with J gene TRBJ2-1; 8 bases match TRBD2. The V gene's germline CDR1 is LNHDA and CDR2 SQIVND (reference sequence). Trimming at V came to 7 bases and at J to 7 bases, leaving 9 bases not matched to a gene. This CDR3 contains 14 residues. The CDR3 DNA follows: TGTGCCAGTACCCGCAGCGGGAGTTTAAATGAGCAGTTCTTC. Encoded protein: CASTRSGSLNEQFF.

V and J are TRBV19 and TRBJ1-1; possibly TRBD1 for D (5 bases). The length of the CDR3 is 13 residues. Trimming removed 6 bases from V and 6 bases from J, with 14 bases in between. The germline CDR1 and CDR2 sequences are LNHDA and SQIVND (reference sequence). CDR3 protein: CASSVALGAEAFF. The CDR3 region has the DNA TGTGCCAGTAGCGTGGCCCTGGGGGCTGAAGCTTTCTTT.

The chain is built from TRBV6-1 and TRBJ2-5; D is unresolved. Deletions cut 7 bases from V and 4 bases from J, with 16 bases between. Germline V gene sequence: CDR1 MNHNS, CDR2 SASEGT. This CDR3 is built from 14 residues. The CDR3 protein is CASNPGRFRETQYF. The DNA for the CDR3 is TGTGCCAGCAACCCGGGCCGGTTCCGAGAGACCCAGTACTTC.

The chain combines TRBV18 with TRBJ2-5; D is unclear. Looked up from germline, CDR1 is KGHSH and CDR2 is LQKENI. CDR3 length: 13 amino acids. V lost 4 bases and J lost 2, with 8 bases in between. CDR3 sequence (DNA): TGTGCCAGCTCACAGCAGACTCAAGAGACCCAGTACTTC. This gives the protein CASSQQTQETQYF.

The rearrangement joins TRBV19 to TRBJ2-7; 8 bases agree with TRBD1. Looked up from germline, CDR1 is LNHDA and CDR2 is SQIVND (reference sequence). V lost 3 bases, J lost 0 bases, and 10 bases stayed unmatched. The CDR3 runs to 17 residues. The CDR3 loop is CASSMAGQGTGSYEQYF. The CDR3 DNA sequence: TGTGCCAGTAGTATGGCCGGACAGGGAACGGGCTCCTACGAGCAGTACTTC.

V is TRBV5-1 and J is TRBJ2-3; D may be TRBD1 (6 bases). This CDR3 contains 15 residues. The V end was cut by 4 bases, the J end by 1 base, with 13 bases between. Germline CDR1 and CDR2: SGHRS and YFSETQ. The DNA for the CDR3 is TGCGCCAGCAGCGGAGGACAGCCCCGCACAGATACGCAGTATTTT. Amino acids: CASSGGQPRTDTQYF.

The rearrangement joins TRBV6-5 to TRBJ2-3; possible D gene TRBD2, 5 bases. Between the trimmed V and J ends, which lost 5 bases and 7 bases, there was a span of 19 bases. The CDR3 is 15 residues long. Germline CDR1 MNHEY, CDR2 SVGAGI. The CDR3 protein is CASSPSLPGRYTQYF. The CDR3 bases are TGTGCCAGCAGTCCCTCCCTACCGGGGAGATATACGCAGTATTTT.

This sequence joins TRBV4-3 and TRBJ2-1, with 10 bases fitting TRBD2. Per germline, CDR1 LGHNA and CDR2 YSLEER. CDR3 length equals 19 residues. V trimming: 8 bases; J trimming: 6 bases; junction bases outside the gene matches: 22. For the CDR3, the DNA is TGCGCCAGCCGCGCAAGAATTGGGGCTAGCGGGAGCAGGGGCAATGAGCAGTTCTTC. Its protein is CASRARIGASGSRGNEQFF.

The count of this clone is one. The CDR3, as DNA: TGTGCCAGCAGGGCCGGGACGGACTTGAATCAGCCCCAGCATTTT. Translation: CASRAGTDLNQPQHF. The chain has TRBV28 and TRBJ1-5, with TRBD1 as a possible D gene (5 bases). Germline V gives CDR1 MDHEN, CDR2 SYDVKM. The V gene lost 6 bases and the J gene lost 4 bases, with 16 bases spanning the gap. The CDR3 runs to 15 residues.

This rearrangement joins TRBV5-4 to TRBJ2-3; the D is unclear. Trimming left V 4 bases short and J 0 bases short, with 9 bases between. Germline CDR1 is SGHNT and CDR2 is YYREEE (reference sequence). The CDR3 loop spans 14 amino acids. CDR3 DNA: TGTGCCAGCAGCCTAATGGAGAGCACAGATACGCAGTATTTT. Translation gives CASSLMESTDTQYF.

The chain combines TRBV7-3 with TRBJ1-6; D gene uncertain. The CDR3 has 16 amino acids. V gave up 5 bases and J gave up 7 bases, with 18 bases separating them. CDR1 is SGHTA, CDR2 FQGTGA, per germline. CDR3 region: CASSRPGVRVNSPLHF. The CDR3 DNA is TGTGCCAGCAGCCGACCGGGCGTGCGGGTGAATTCACCCCTCCACTTT. Using reference TRBV7-3 and TRBJ1-6 for the parts outside the CDR3, the full variable domain is GAGVSQTPSNKVTEKGKYVELRCDPISGHTALYWYRQSLGQGPEFLIYFQGTGAADDSGLPNDRFFAVRPEGSVSTLKIQRTERGDSAVYLCASSRPGVRVNSPLHFGNGTRLTVT.